This TCR beta chain came from a study of immune cell composition in non-small cell lung cancer. TCRdb's copy holds only in-frame clones and misses some; the assay was immunoSEQ multiplex PCR. The table records about 7,500 clones, roughly 70% of them present only once. The CDR3 covers 17 residues. Germline-derived CDR1 and CDR2 are MNHEY and SMNVEV (reference sequence). Deletions cut 7 bases from V and 0 bases from J, with 16 bases between. The rearrangement uses TRBV27 and TRBJ1-6; D remains unclear. Source material: lung tumor tissue. The sequence derives from a human donor with non-small cell lung cancer. In DNA, the CDR3 is TGTGCCAGCACCCAGACACCAAGTAGCTCCTATAATTCACCCCTCCACTTT. Its translation: CASTQTPSSSYNSPLHF.